These 3 T cell receptor beta chains came from one sample sequenced in a study of early T cells in non-severe SARS-CoV-2 infection. A single record per CDR3 protein comes from TCRdb applying MiXCR to the 5' RACE reads. The sample carries more than 95,000 distinct CDR3 sequences, about 16% recorded once. The material sequenced was whole blood. These receptors all stem from an adult who was a healthcare worker with PCR-confirmed SARS-CoV-2 infection or an uninfected control (not recorded which).

This clonotype was seen at least ten times. The chain uses TRBV25-1 and TRBJ2-7, with D maybe TRBD2 (6 bases). This CDR3 is built from 13 residues. Per the germline V gene, CDR1 is MGHDK and CDR2 is SYGVNS. Trimming cost V 3 bases and J 3 bases, with 9 bases left between them. The CDR3: CASSEPGDYEQYF. DNA of the CDR3: TGTGCCAGCAGTGAGCCGGGGGACTACGAGCAGTACTTC.

Ten or more counts support this clonotype. The chain couples TRBV20-1 to TRBJ1-5; maybe TRBD1 (5 bases). This CDR3 spans 16 amino acids. The germline gives CDR1 DFQATT, CDR2 SNEGSKA (reference sequence). V gave up 0 bases and J gave up 1 base, with 13 bases separating them. The CDR3 nucleotides are TGCAGTGCTAGAGATAGGGGTGCCACGAGCAATCAGCCCCAGCATTTT. Translated, it gives CSARDRGATSNQPQHF.

The chain couples TRBV5-1 to TRBJ2-7, with TRBD1 matching 9 bases. In germline, CDR1 is SGHRS, CDR2 YFSETQ. This CDR3 has 15 residues. V shed 4 bases, J shed 2 bases, and the junction held 7 bases outside the gene matches. DNA of the CDR3: TGCGCCAGCAGCCCGGGGACAGGGAAGCCCTACGAGCAGTACTTC. It specifies CASSPGTGKPYEQYF.